One and the same sample provided the 23 T cell receptor beta chains below, sequenced in a study of blood T cell repertoires in COVID-19. Sequencing was performed with immunoSEQ multiplex PCR; in TCRdb, only in-frame clones are kept and a portion is missing. The sample has roughly 140,000 clones, roughly 84% seen once. Material: PBMCs or T cells enriched from blood (not recorded which). Receptors originate from a woman in her forties or fifties who had been exposed to COVID-19.

The chain has TRBV5-6 and TRBJ2-5, with TRBD2 identical over 10 bases. The V segment lost 2 bases and the J segment 5 bases; nucleotides outside the gene matches: 6. Germline V gives CDR1 SGHDT, CDR2 YYEEEE. This CDR3 region has 15 residues. The chain's CDR3 is CASSLAPGLAETQYF. The CDR3 bases are TGTGCCAGCAGCTTAGCTCCGGGACTAGCGGAGACCCAGTACTTC.

V is TRBV28 and J is TRBJ1-3, with 11 bases identical to TRBD1. The germline gives CDR1 MDHEN, CDR2 SYDVKM. The CDR3 consists of 18 residues. Trimming took 2 bases from V and 0 from J; bases not matched to a gene: 6. CDR3 amino acids: CASSLPGQGGSSGNTIYF. CDR3 nucleotide sequence: TGTGCCAGCAGTTTACCGGGACAGGGGGGGTCCTCTGGAAACACCATATATTTT. The full variable domain, completed using reference TRBV28 and TRBJ1-3, is DVKVTQSSRYLVKRTGEKVFLECVQDMDHENMFWYRQDPGLGLRLIYFSYDVKMKEKGDIPEGYSVSREKKERFSLILESASTNQTSMYLCASSLPGQGGSSGNTIYFGEGSWLTVV.

This chain joins TRBV4-2 and TRBJ1-1; D call uncertain. V lost 4 bases and J 1 base, leaving 13 bases between the germline ends. CDR3 size: 15 residues. Per germline, CDR1 LGHNA and CDR2 YNFKEQ. This CDR3 is CASSPHVGRNTEAFF. In DNA, the CDR3 is TGTGCCAGCAGCCCCCACGTGGGCAGGAACACTGAAGCTTTCTTT.

The gene calls are TRBV2 and TRBJ1-1; D remains unclear. The CDR3 length is 15 residues. The V end was cut by 1 base, the J end by 2 bases, with 11 bases between. Germline lookup yields CDR1 SNHLY and CDR2 FYNNEI. The CDR3 DNA reads TGTGCCAGCAGTGAAGATCAGGCGGGAAACACTGAAGCTTTCTTT. As protein: CASSEDQAGNTEAFF.

The chain uses TRBV5-6 and TRBJ1-2; 8 bases fit TRBD1. The CDR3 extends over 13 amino acids. Germline values: CDR1 SGHDT, CDR2 YYEEEE. V was clipped by 5 bases and J by 6 bases; unmatched bases: 6. The CDR3 DNA reads as TGTGCCAGCAGGGCCACAGGGGGTGATGGCTACACCTTC. This translates into CASRATGGDGYTF.

As for this clone: The conserved phenylalanine or tryptophan is not found at the CDR3 terminus, so this likely reflects a read error. It is unclear where the CDR3 begins or ends on the DNA, so no DNA is shown, and the CDR3 is as TCRdb lists it. This chain joins TRBV7-2 and TRBJ1-2. Germline V gene sequence: CDR1 SGHTA, CDR2 FQGNSA. The CDR3 is 9 amino acids in total, end residues counted. The CDR3 sequence: CASSLEKPL.

This chain links TRBV15 with TRBJ1-1, with a tentative D call TRBD1 (5 bases). Germline V gives CDR1 LNHNV, CDR2 YYDKDF (reference sequence). Trimming cost V 4 bases and J 3 bases, with 12 bases left between them. CDR3 length equals 14 residues. The CDR3 spells CATSTWIGDTEAFF. The DNA for the CDR3 is TGTGCCACCAGCACGTGGATAGGGGACACTGAAGCTTTCTTT.

The chain employs TRBV7-3 and TRBJ2-3, with 9 positions matching TRBD2. Germline CDR1 SGHTA, CDR2 FQGTGA. V trimming: 3 bases; J trimming: 5 bases; junction bases outside the gene matches: 9. The CDR3 covers 16 residues. This CDR3 is CASSFLSRGGRDTQYF. The CDR3 nucleotides read TGTGCCAGCAGCTTTCTCTCGCGGGGGGGCCGAGATACGCAGTATTTT.

V usage is TRBV6-5 and J usage is TRBJ2-1; D is uncertain. The CDR3 runs to 14 residues. The germline V gene has CDR1 MNHEY and CDR2 SVGAGI. V dropped 7 bases and J dropped 4 bases, with 14 bases sitting between them. CDR3 DNA: TGTGCCAGCACCCTAGGCGCGGCGTACAATGAGCAGTTCTTC. Encoded protein: CASTLGAAYNEQFF.

The chain employs TRBV19 and TRBJ2-3; 11 bases agree with TRBD1. This CDR3 comprises 14 residues. In germline, CDR1 is LNHDA, CDR2 SQIVND (reference sequence). Trimming took 4 bases from V and 4 from J; bases not matched to a gene: 1. For the CDR3, the DNA is TGTGCCAGTAGTAGGACAGGGGGCCCAGATACGCAGTATTTT. It specifies CASSRTGGPDTQYF.

This clone was picked up one time. The genes are TRBV7-8 and TRBJ2-1; possible D gene TRBD2, 6 bases. In germline, CDR1 is SGHVS, CDR2 FQNEAQ. The CDR3 sequence is 14 residues long. Trimming took off 5 bases at V and 0 bases at J, with 8 bases between the two ends. The CDR3 coding sequence is TGTGCCAGCAGCCCGGGGGACTCCTACAATGAGCAGTTCTTC. Its translation is CASSPGDSYNEQFF. The full variable domain, rest sourced from reference TRBV7-8 and TRBJ2-1, is GAGVSQSPRYKVAKRGQDVALRCDPISGHVSLFWYQQALGQGPEFLTYFQNEAQLDKSGLPSDRFFAERPEGSVSTLKIQRTQQEDSAVYLCASSPGDSYNEQFFGPGTRLTVL.

This sequence joins TRBV5-1 and TRBJ1-1; D is possibly TRBD1 (6 bases). The CDR3 sequence is 15 residues long. Germline V gives CDR1 SGHRS, CDR2 YFSETQ. Trimming left V 3 bases short and J 2 bases short, with 14 bases between. The DNA of the CDR3 is TGCGCCAGCAGCTCGTCCGGGACATATAACACTGAAGCTTTCTTT. Translation gives CASSSSGTYNTEAFF.

The count of this clone is one. The chain's CDR3 is CASSFLRGGTKNIQYF. The CDR3 DNA reads as TGTGCCAGCAGTTTCCTCCGCGGGGGGACAAAAAACATTCAGTACTTC. V is TRBV6-2 or TRBV6-3 and J is TRBJ2-4, with 8 bases that match TRBD2. CDR1 is MNHEY and CDR2 is SVGEGT in the germline V gene. The trim removed 4 bases at V and 4 bases at J, leaving 9 bases unmatched. This CDR3 comprises 16 residues.

The J gene is TRBJ1-1, the V gene TRBV21-1; the listed D gene, TRBD1, was not tested against the DNA. TRBV21-1 is assigned pseudogene status. This CDR3 contains 22 residues. The CDR3 loop reads CASVRGSGVPFPNAPMNTEAFF. In DNA form, the CDR3 reads TGTGCCAGCGTCAGAGGGTCAGGGGTTCCCTTTCCCAACGCTCCAATGAACACTGAAGCTTTCTTT.

The chain employs TRBV21-1 and TRBJ2-6; the table's D gene call, TRBD2, was not cross checked with the DNA. TRBV21-1 is given as a pseudogene. The CDR3 has 17 amino acids. Written as DNA, the CDR3 is TGTGCCAGCGGCCTCAGGAGGGGGGGACCTGGGGCCAACGTCCTGACTTTC. Protein product: CASGLRRGGPGANVLTF.

CDR3 sequence reads: CASSLGGQGNQPQHF. DNA of the CDR3: TGTGCCAGCAGCTTAGGAGGGCAGGGCAATCAGCCCCAGCATTTT. The chain joins TRBV7-9 to TRBJ1-5; D is undetermined. The CDR3 has 15 residues. CDR1 is SEHNR and CDR2 is FQNEAQ in the germline V gene (reference sequence). Trimming stripped 1 base from V and 2 bases from J, with 9 bases between.

This clone was detected only once. CDR3: CASSYLGQQEYF. The CDR3 DNA reads TGTGCCAGCAGTTACTTAGGACAGCAGGAGTACTTC. The genes are TRBV6-5 and TRBJ2-7; D might be TRBD1 (6 bases). Germline assignment: CDR1 MNHEY and CDR2 SVGAGI. The CDR3 length is 12 residues. The V end lost 1 base, the J end lost 11 bases, and 12 bases lay between the germline ends.

The chain joins TRBV7-9 to TRBJ2-1; TRBD2 aligns across 9 bases. Germline trimming cut 2 bases from V and 9 bases from J; bases unmatched to any gene: 11. The germline gives CDR1 SEHNR, CDR2 FQNEAQ (reference sequence). CDR3 size: 16 residues. CDR3 residues: CASSLNAGGRAGEQFF. The CDR3, as DNA: TGTGCCAGCAGCTTAAACGCGGGGGGGCGGGCTGGTGAGCAGTTCTTC.

The J gene is TRBJ1-5, the V gene TRBV24-1, with 7 positions matching TRBD1. Germline V gene data show CDR1 as KGHDR and CDR2 as SFDVKD. V shed 3 bases, J shed 4 bases, and the junction held 8 bases outside the gene matches. The CDR3 loop spans 16 amino acids. The CDR3 DNA reads as TGTGCCACCAGTGATCCCCGGGACAGCCCTAATCAGCCCCAGCATTTT. Residues: CATSDPRDSPNQPQHF.

The V and J genes are TRBV2 and TRBJ2-5; a weak D match, TRBD1 (5 bases). The CDR3 extends over 13 amino acids. V was clipped by 5 bases and J by 4 bases, with 11 bases between them. CDR1 SNHLY and CDR2 FYNNEI come from the germline V gene. CDR3 region: CASSNDGAETQYF. The CDR3 DNA reads as TGTGCCAGCAGTAACGATGGGGCAGAGACCCAGTACTTC.

The chain carries TRBV3-1 (or the pseudogene TRBV3-2) and TRBJ1-1, with a weak D call TRBD1 (5 bases). Trimming took off 3 bases at V and 11 bases at J, with 16 bases between the two ends. The CDR3 runs 13 residues. Germline loops: CDR1 LGHDT, CDR2 YNNKEL (reference sequence). In DNA form, the CDR3 reads TGTGCCAGCAGCCACCCTCTCAGGGATGGTGCTTTCTTT. It is translated as CASSHPLRDGAFF.

The chain combines TRBV19 with TRBJ1-5; 7 bases agree with TRBD1. The CDR3 contains 17 residues. The V gene's germline CDR1 is LNHDA and CDR2 SQIVND (reference sequence). V gave up 6 bases and J gave up 1 base; unmatched junction bases: 12. The CDR3 region is CASRRQGGTASNQPQHF. The CDR3 DNA reads as TGTGCCAGTAGACGGCAAGGGGGGACAGCAAGCAATCAGCCCCAGCATTTT. Filled out from reference TRBV19 and TRBJ1-5, the complete variable domain reads DGGITQSPKYLFRKEGQNVTLSCEQNLNHDAMYWYRQDPGQGLRLIYYSQIVNDFQKGDIAEGYSVSREKKESFPLTVTSAQKNPTAFYLCASRRQGGTASNQPQHFGDGTRLSIL.

This clone came up once. The chain uses TRBV11-3 and TRBJ2-3; tentatively, D is TRBD1 (6 bases). V lost 5 bases and J 2 bases, leaving 14 bases between the germline ends. This CDR3 comprises 15 residues. Germline-derived CDR1 and CDR2 are SGHNT and YENEEA. This CDR3 reads CASSHGTSPTDTQYF. The CDR3 DNA reads TGTGCCAGCAGCCACGGGACATCGCCCACAGATACGCAGTATTTT.